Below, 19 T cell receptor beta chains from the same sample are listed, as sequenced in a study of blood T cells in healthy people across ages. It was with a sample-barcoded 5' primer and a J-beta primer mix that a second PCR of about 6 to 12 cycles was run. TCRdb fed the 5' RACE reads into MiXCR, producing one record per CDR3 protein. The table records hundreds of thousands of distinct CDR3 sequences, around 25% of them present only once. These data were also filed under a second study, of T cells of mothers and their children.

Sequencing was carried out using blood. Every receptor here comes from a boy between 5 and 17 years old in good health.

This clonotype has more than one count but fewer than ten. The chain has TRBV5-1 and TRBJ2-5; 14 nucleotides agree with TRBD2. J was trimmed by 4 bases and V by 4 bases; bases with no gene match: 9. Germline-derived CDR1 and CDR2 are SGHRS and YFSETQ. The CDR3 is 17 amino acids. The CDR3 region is CASSMGLAGVMSETQYF. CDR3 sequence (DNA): TGCGCCAGCAGCATGGGACTAGCGGGAGTTATGTCAGAGACCCAGTACTTC.

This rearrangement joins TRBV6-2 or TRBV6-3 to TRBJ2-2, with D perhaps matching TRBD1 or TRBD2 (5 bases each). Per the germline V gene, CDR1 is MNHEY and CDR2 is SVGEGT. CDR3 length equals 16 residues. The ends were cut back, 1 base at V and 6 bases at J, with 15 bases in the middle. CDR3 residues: CASSYLDTRFPGELFF. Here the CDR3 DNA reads TGTGCCAGCAGTTACTTGGACACTAGATTCCCCGGGGAGCTGTTTTTT.

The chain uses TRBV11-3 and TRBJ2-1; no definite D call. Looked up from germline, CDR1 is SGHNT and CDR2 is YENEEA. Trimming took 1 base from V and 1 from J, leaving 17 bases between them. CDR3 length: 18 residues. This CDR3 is CASSLVYSSSPSYNEQFF. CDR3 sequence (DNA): TGTGCCAGCAGCTTAGTATATTCGAGCTCACCTTCCTACAATGAGCAGTTCTTC.

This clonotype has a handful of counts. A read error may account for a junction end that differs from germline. For the CDR3, the DNA is TGTGCTAGCAGGGCACGAGAAGTCTACGAGCAGTACTTC. It encodes CASRAREVYEQYF. The rearrangement joins TRBV6-2 or TRBV6-3 to TRBJ2-1; maybe TRBD1 (5 bases). The DNA end is more similar to TRBJ2-7, so the J call may be wrong. The CDR3 is 13 amino acids. The germline V gene encodes CDR1 MNHEY and CDR2 SVGEGT.

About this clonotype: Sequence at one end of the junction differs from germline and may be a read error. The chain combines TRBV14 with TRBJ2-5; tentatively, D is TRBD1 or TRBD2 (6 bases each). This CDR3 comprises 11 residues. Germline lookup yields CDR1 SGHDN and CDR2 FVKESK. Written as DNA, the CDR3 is TGTGCCAGCAGCCAAGGCAGGGGAGGATTCTTC. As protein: CASSQGRGGFF.

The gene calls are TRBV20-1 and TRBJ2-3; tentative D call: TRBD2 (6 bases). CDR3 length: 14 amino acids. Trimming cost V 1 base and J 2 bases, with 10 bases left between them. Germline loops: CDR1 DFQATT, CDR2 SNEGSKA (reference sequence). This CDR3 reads CSARVPGVTDTQYF. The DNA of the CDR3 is TGCAGTGCTAGAGTCCCGGGGGTCACAGATACGCAGTATTTT.

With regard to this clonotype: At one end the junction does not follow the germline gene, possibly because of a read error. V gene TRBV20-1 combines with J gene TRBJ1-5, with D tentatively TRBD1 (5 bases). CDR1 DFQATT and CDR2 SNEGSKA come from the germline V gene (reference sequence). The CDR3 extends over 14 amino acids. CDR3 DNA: TGCAGTGTTAGAGAGGGACCGCCACATCAGCCCCAGCATTTT. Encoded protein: CSVREGPPHQPQHF.

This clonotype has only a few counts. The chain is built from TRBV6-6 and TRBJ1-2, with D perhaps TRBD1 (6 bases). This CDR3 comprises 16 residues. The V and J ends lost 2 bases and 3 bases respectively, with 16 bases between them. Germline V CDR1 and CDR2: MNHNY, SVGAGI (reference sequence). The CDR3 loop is CASSYPPGHPDYGYTF. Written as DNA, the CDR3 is TGTGCCAGCAGTTACCCTCCGGGACACCCAGACTATGGCTACACCTTC.

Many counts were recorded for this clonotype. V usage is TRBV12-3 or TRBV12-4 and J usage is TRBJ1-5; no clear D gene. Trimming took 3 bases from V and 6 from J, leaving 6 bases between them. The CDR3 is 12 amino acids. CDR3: CASSFWGQPQHF. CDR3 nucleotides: TGTGCCAGCAGTTTCTGGGGTCAGCCCCAGCATTTT.

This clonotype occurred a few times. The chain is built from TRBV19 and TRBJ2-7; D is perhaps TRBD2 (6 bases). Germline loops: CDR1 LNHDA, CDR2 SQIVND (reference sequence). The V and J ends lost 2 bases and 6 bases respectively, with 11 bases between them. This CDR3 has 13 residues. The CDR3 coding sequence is TGTGCCAGTAGTATATCGGGACTTCTCGAGCAGTACTTC. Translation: CASSISGLLEQYF.

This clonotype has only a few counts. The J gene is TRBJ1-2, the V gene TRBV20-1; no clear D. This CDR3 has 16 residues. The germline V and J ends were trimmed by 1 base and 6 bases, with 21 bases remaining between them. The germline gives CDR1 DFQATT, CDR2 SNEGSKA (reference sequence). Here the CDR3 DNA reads TGCAGTGCTAGAGTCGCCTCGGGCGCTCACCTTGATGGCTACACCTTC. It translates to CSARVASGAHLDGYTF.

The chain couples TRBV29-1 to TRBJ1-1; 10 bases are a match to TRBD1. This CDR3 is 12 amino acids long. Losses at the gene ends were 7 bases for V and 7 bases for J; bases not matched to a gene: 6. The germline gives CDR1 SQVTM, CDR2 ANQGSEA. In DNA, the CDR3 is TGCAGCGCGGACAGGGGGTGGGGTGAAGCTTTCTTT. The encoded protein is CSADRGWGEAFF.

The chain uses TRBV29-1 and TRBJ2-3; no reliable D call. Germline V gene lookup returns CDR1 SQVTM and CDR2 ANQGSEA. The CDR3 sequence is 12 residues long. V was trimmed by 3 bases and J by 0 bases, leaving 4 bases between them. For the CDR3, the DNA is TGCAGCGTTGATGCCAGCACAGATACGCAGTATTTT. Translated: CSVDASTDTQYF.

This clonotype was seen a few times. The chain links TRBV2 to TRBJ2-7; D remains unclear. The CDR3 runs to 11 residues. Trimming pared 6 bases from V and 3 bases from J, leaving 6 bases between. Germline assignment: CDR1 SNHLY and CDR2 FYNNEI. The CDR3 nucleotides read TGTGCCAGCAGAAGAAACTACGAGCAGTACTTC. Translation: CASRRNYEQYF.

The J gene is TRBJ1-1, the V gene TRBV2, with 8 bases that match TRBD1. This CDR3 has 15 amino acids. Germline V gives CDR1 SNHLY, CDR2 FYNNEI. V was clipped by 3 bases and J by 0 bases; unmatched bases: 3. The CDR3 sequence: CASSDSGQVNTEAFF. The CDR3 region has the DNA TGTGCCAGCAGTGACTCGGGACAGGTGAACACTGAAGCTTTCTTT.

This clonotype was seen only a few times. CDR3 DNA: TGTGCCAGTCTACGGACAGGGGAAACCGGGGAGCTGTTTTTT. It translates to CASLRTGETGELFF. The chain is built from TRBV28 and TRBJ2-2; 9 nucleotides line up with TRBD1. This CDR3 contains 14 residues. Trimming removed 9 bases from V and 5 bases from J; junction bases left unmatched: 7. Germline assignment: CDR1 MDHEN and CDR2 SYDVKM.

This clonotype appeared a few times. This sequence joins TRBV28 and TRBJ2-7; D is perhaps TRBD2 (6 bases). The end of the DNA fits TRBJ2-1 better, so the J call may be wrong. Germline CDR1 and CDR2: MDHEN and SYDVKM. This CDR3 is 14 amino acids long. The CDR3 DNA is TGTGCCAGCAGTTTTGGGGACTCAATCAATGAGCAGTTCTTC. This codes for CASSFGDSINEQFF.

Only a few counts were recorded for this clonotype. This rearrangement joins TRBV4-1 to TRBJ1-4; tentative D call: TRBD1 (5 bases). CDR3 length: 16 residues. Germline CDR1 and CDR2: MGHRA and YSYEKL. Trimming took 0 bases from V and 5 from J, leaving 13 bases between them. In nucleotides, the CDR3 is TGCGCCAGCAGCCAAGAACGGGGGGTGGGGAATGAAAAACTGTTTTTT. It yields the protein CASSQERGVGNEKLFF.

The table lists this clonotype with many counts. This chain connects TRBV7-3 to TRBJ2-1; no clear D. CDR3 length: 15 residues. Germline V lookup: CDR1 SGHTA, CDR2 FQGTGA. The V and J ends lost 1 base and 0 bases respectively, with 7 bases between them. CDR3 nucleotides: TGTGCCAGCAGCTTAATGCGTAGCTCCTACAATGAGCAGTTCTTC. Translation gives CASSLMRSSYNEQFF.